This T cell receptor (beta chain) was found in a study of OX40 agonist ivuxolimab in advanced cancers. Overall study context: Ivuxolimab, an agonistic anti-OX40 (CD134) antibody, was given to patients. Patients with prior anti-PD-1, anti-PD-L1 or anti-CTLA-4 therapy were eligible; approximately 37% had some. Ivuxolimab, which patients received intravenously every 2 weeks, was dosed at 0.01 to 10 mg/kg.

Profiled with immunoSEQ multiplex PCR; TCRdb holds only in-frame clones, not every one. The top ten hold approximately 1.5% of the sample, which has 95,000 to 100,000 clones, just under 85% seen once. This clone showed up just a few times. The germline gives CDR1 SGHTA, CDR2 FQGNSA. Trimming took 3 bases from V and 4 from J, leaving 7 bases between them. The CDR3 loop spans 14 amino acids. Autoimmune disease history or systemic immunosuppression led to patient exclusion. This TCR was sampled from an adult with an advanced solid tumor such as melanoma, head and neck, liver or kidney cancer. This chain uses TRBV7-2 with TRBJ1-6, with unresolved D. This sample comprised CD4+ or CD8+ T cells sorted from blood, obtained in a trial of the OX40 agonist ivuxolimab. The CDR3 is CASSLEVYNSPLHF. For the CDR3, the DNA is TGTGCCAGCAGCTTGGAAGTTTATAATTCACCCCTCCACTTT.